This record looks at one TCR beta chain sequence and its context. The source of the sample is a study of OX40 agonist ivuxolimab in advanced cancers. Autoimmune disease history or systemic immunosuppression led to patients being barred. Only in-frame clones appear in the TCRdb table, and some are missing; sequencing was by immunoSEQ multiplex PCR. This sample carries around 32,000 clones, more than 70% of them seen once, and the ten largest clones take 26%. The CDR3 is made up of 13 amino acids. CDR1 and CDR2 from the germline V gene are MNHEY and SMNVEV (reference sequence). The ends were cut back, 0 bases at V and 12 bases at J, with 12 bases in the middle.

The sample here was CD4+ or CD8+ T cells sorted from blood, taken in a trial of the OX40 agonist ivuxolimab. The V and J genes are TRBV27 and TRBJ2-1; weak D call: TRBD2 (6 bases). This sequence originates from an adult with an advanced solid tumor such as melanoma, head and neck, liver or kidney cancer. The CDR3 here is CASSLSDYSGQFF. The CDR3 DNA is TGTGCCAGCAGTTTATCGGACTATTCTGGGCAGTTCTTC.